The 2 T cell receptor beta chains in this list originate from one sample, sequenced in a study of cytomegalovirus exposure and HLA in healthy donors. PCR was performed using 60 Vbeta and 13 Jbeta primers. Sequenced by immunoSEQ multiplex PCR; TCRdb stores in-frame clones only, minus some. The data show some 100,000 clones, with about 68% seen just once and roughly 15% held by the top ten. Sequencing was done on a sample of PBMCs. The receptors come from a male donor in good health and CMV-seropositive.

The J gene is TRBJ2-1, the V gene TRBV5-1; 11 bases are a match to TRBD2. This CDR3 contains 15 residues. Germline lookup yields CDR1 SGHRS and CDR2 YFSETQ. After removal of 2 bases from V and 5 bases from J, the junction contained 3 bases not matched to a gene. The chain's CDR3 is CASSFRLAGNNEQFF. CDR3 coding DNA: TGCGCCAGCAGCTTCCGACTAGCGGGGAACAATGAGCAGTTCTTC. The full variable domain, with the rest looked up from reference TRBV5-1 and TRBJ2-1, is KAGVTQTPRYLIKTRGQQVTLSCSPISGHRSVSWYQQTPGQGLQFLFEYFSETQRNKGNFPGRFSGRQFSNSRSEMNVSTLELGDSALYLCASSFRLAGNNEQFFGPGTRLTVL.

This rearrangement joins TRBV6-5 to TRBJ2-5; TRBD2 matches 15 bases. Germline CDR1 reads MNHEY; CDR2 reads SVGAGI. The length of the CDR3 is 16 residues. J was trimmed by 4 bases and V by 4 bases; bases with no gene match: 4. In DNA, the CDR3 is TGTGCCAGCAGTTCGACGGGACTAGCGGGGGGAGAGACCCAGTACTTC. It translates to CASSSTGLAGGETQYF.